Included here is one T cell receptor delta chain sequence, with context. The sample holds a few counts of this clone. It lacks a known antigen. One base away there is no much larger clone; base qualities are not given. Spanning cysteine to phenylalanine, the CDR3 consists of 23 amino acids. The DNA shown is the 69-base CDR3, in frame from base 1. The CDR1 and CDR2 encoded by the germline V gene are TSWWSYY and QGS. V ends up 0 bases short and J 4 bases short, with an unmatched junction base count of 23. Sequenced using an Illumina MiSeq. Via CATT, TCRdb reprocessed the public reads, and rows with identical DNA were then joined. The sample has about 5,400 delta-chain clones on record, 15% to 20% of them singletons. Over 5% of the sample goes to the ten largest clones. The data belong to a study of gamma-delta chains in newborns, infants, children (dated by TCRdb to the late 2010s). Study-wide context: According to the study title, microbial exposure causes polyclonal expansion of innate gammadelta T cells right after birth. The study investigated how microbial exposure shaped innate gammadelta T cell populations in human newborns immediately after birth.

In this chain, TRDV1 is recombined with TRDJ1; TRDD3 fits 13 bases in the junction. Sequenced sample: blood. This clonotype was obtained from a child who was a newborn, infant or young child, either healthy, febrile or measles-vaccinated (not recorded which). CDR3 reads: CALGELIPSYVTGGYAPGDKLIF. The DNA sequence is given as TGTGCTCTTGGGGAACTAATCCCTTCCTACGTTACTGGGGGATACGCGCCGGGCGATAAACTCATCTTT.